This TCR beta chain was recorded in a study of blood T cell repertoires in COVID-19. The overall study: PBMCs, B-cell-depleted T cells, or T cells were the source of the cDNA or gDNA that made up the material.

Cohorts were determined from participant-reported clinical history. Authors' analysis steps: The assay estimated nucleated cells by amplifying reference gene primers. TCRdb's copy holds only in-frame clones and misses some; the assay was immunoSEQ multiplex PCR. Clone size and V and J calls were adopted from that table, with D and trimming inferred from the DNA. The top ten clones hold 0.95% to 1.5% of a sample with roughly 76,000 clones, approximately 90% of them seen once. CDR1 MDHEN and CDR2 SYDVKM come from the germline V gene. The CDR3 is 12 residues long. V lost 5 bases and J lost 9, with 11 bases in between.

Material: PBMCs or T cells enriched from blood (not recorded which). J is TRBJ2-1 and V is TRBV28, with D uncertain. The TCR originated in a woman in her fifties or sixties with acute COVID-19. The DNA for the CDR3 is TGTGCCAGCAGTCTTAGTAGAGGTGAGCAGTTCTTC. This gives the protein CASSLSRGEQFF.